Included here is one T cell receptor (beta chain) sequence, with context. V was pared by 7 bases and J by 5 bases, with 11 bases between. CDR1 and CDR2 from the germline V gene are SNHLY and FYNNEI. CDR3 size: 12 residues. Profiled with immunoSEQ multiplex PCR; TCRdb holds only in-frame clones, not every one. This sample has about 74,000 clones, with around 90% found just once. The source of the sample is a study of blood T cell repertoires in COVID-19. About the study: Collection of acute and convalescent COVID-19 samples took place in the United States, Italy and Spain.

The V gene is TRBV2, the J gene TRBJ1-2, with D hard to call. This sequence was found in a man in his forties or fifties with acute or convalescent COVID-19. The sequenced sample was peripheral blood. The CDR3 DNA follows: TGTGCCAGCATGCCACAGCGGTATGGCTACACCTTC. This gives the protein CASMPQRYGYTF.